A single sample gave rise to the 9 T cell receptor beta chains below, sequenced in a study of blood T cell repertoires in COVID-19. TCRdb's table, derived via immunoSEQ multiplex PCR, lists solely in-frame clones and lacks some. The sample lists over 250,000 clones, around 90% occurring once. Sequencing input: peripheral blood. Receptor source: a man aged 45-60 years with acute or convalescent COVID-19.

The V and J genes are TRBV7-3 and TRBJ2-3; TRBD2 might be the D (6 bases). In germline, CDR1 is SGHTA, CDR2 FQGTGA. This CDR3 spans 17 amino acids. Deletions cut 6 bases from V and 4 bases from J, with 23 bases between. CDR3 loop: CASSPGYGLLEADTQYF. The CDR3 DNA reads as TGTGCCAGCAGTCCCGGGTACGGACTACTTGAAGCAGATACGCAGTATTTT.

In this sample, this clone turned up a few times. CDR3 coding DNA: TGTGCCAGCAGCTTAGCGCAGGGCGGCTACGAGCAGTACTTC. Its translation: CASSLAQGGYEQYF. This sequence joins TRBV11-1 and TRBJ2-7, with a weak D call TRBD1 (5 bases). Germline V CDR1 and CDR2: SGHAT, FQDESV (reference sequence). The length of the CDR3 is 14 residues. Trimming stripped 0 bases from V and 3 bases from J, with 9 bases between.

The chain recombines TRBV18 with TRBJ2-5; D gene unclear. The CDR3 runs to 13 residues. The V gene lost 0 bases and the J gene lost 4 bases, with 6 bases spanning the gap. The germline CDR1 and CDR2 sequences are KGHSH and LQKENI. CDR3 sequence (DNA): TGTGCCAGCTCACCACCCCACGGAGAGACCCAGTACTTC. Translation: CASSPPHGETQYF. The whole variable domain, remainder taken from reference TRBV18 and TRBJ2-5, is NAGVMQNPRHLVRRRGQEARLRCSPMKGHSHVYWYRQLPEEGLKFMVYLQKENIIDESGMPKERFSAEFPKEGPSILRIQQVVRGDSAAYFCASSPPHGETQYFGPGTRLLVL.

This chain joins TRBV7-9 and TRBJ1-1; 7 bases align to TRBD1. CDR1 and CDR2 from the germline V gene are SEHNR and FQNEAQ (reference sequence). This CDR3 contains 16 residues. Trimming removed 1 base from V and 0 bases from J; junction bases left unmatched: 5. The CDR3 DNA sequence: TGTGCCAGCAGCTTAGAAACAGGGGTCATGAACACTGAAGCTTTCTTT. Protein: CASSLETGVMNTEAFF. The full variable domain, completed using reference TRBV7-9 and TRBJ1-1, is DTGVSQNPRHKITKRGQNVTFRCDPISEHNRLYWYRQTLGQGPEFLTYFQNEAQLEKSRLLSDRFSAERPKGSFSTLEIQRTEQGDSAMYLCASSLETGVMNTEAFFGQGTRLTVV.

The chain is built from TRBV12-3 or TRBV12-4 and TRBJ1-5; D gene unclear. The length of the CDR3 is 11 residues. Between the trimmed V and J ends, which lost 6 bases and 11 bases, there was a span of 11 bases. The CDR3 sequence is CASSLGVAQHF. The DNA of the CDR3 is TGTGCCAGCAGCCTCGGGGTCGCCCAGCATTTT.

This rearrangement joins TRBV27 to TRBJ1-4; D gene unclear. Germline CDR1 and CDR2: MNHEY and SMNVEV (reference sequence). The V and J ends lost 5 bases and 5 bases respectively, with 9 bases between them. The CDR3 extends over 13 amino acids. The CDR3 nucleotides are TGTGCCAGCAGTCGATCACGGAATGAAAAACTGTTTTTT. It is translated as CASSRSRNEKLFF.

This clone was recorded only once. This sequence joins TRBV25-1 and TRBJ2-3; possibly TRBD1 for D (5 bases). Germline lookup yields CDR1 MGHDK and CDR2 SYGVNS. Trimming took 6 bases from V and 6 from J, leaving 10 bases between them. This CDR3 comprises 12 residues. CDR3 nucleotides: TGTGCCAGCAGGACAGTTATCGATACGCAGTATTTT. It encodes CASRTVIDTQYF.

The V gene is TRBV7-8, the J gene TRBJ2-3, with D maybe TRBD1 (6 bases). Trimming left V 5 bases short and J 11 bases short, with 14 bases between. Germline V gene sequence: CDR1 SGHVS, CDR2 FQNEAQ. This CDR3 region has 12 residues. This chain's CDR3 is CASSLTGQRQYF. Written as DNA, the CDR3 is TGTGCCAGCAGCCTAACTGGACAGAGGCAGTATTTT.

V is TRBV4-1 and J is TRBJ2-7; 7 bases fit TRBD1. The CDR3 covers 16 residues. Germline loops: CDR1 MGHRA, CDR2 YSYEKL. V lost 3 bases, J lost 6 bases, and 14 bases stayed unmatched. As DNA, the CDR3 is TGCGCCAGCAGCCACCCAAAAGGGGGCGGTCCGGGCGAGCAGTACTTC. It yields the protein CASSHPKGGGPGEQYF.